Listed here are 19 T cell receptor beta chains from one sample, sequenced in a study of cytomegalovirus exposure and HLA in healthy donors. Primers: 60 Vbeta forward and 13 Jbeta reverse. The table came from immunoSEQ multiplex PCR; TCRdb's copy has only in-frame clones and leaves some out. Here the sample spans fewer than 200,000 clones, approximately 11% being singletons. Sequencing was carried out using PBMCs. These receptors all come from a man aged 50 or older in good health and CMV-seropositive.

The chain joins TRBV19 to TRBJ1-1, with D hard to call. CDR1 and CDR2 (germline): LNHDA, SQIVND (reference sequence). The CDR3 spans 13 residues. The V end lost 11 bases, the J end lost 1 base, and 14 bases lay between the germline ends. The CDR3 loop reads CAAGNSWNTEAFF. The DNA of the CDR3 is TGTGCCGCCGGTAACAGCTGGAACACTGAAGCTTTCTTT.

This clone has a handful of counts. This rearrangement joins TRBV27 to TRBJ1-6; D is unclear. The V and J ends lost 3 bases and 0 bases respectively, with 12 bases between them. The CDR3 is 17 amino acids. Germline CDR1 is MNHEY and CDR2 is SMNVEV (reference sequence). CDR3 sequence: CASSFSSDSSYNSPLHF. The CDR3 nucleotides read TGTGCCAGCAGTTTCTCTAGTGATAGCTCCTATAATTCACCCCTCCACTTT.

This clone was counted ten times or more. The CDR3 coding sequence is TGTGCCAGCAGCGTTGGACAGGTTGTAGATACGCAGTATTTT. This gives the protein CASSVGQVVDTQYF. The chain uses TRBV9 and TRBJ2-3, with 7 bases aligning to TRBD1. Germline trimming cut 2 bases from V and 5 bases from J; bases unmatched to any gene: 5. Germline lookup yields CDR1 SGDLS and CDR2 YYNGEE. This CDR3 region has 14 residues.

V and J are TRBV6-5 and TRBJ2-3; D gene unclear. The V and J ends lost 2 bases and 3 bases respectively, with 6 bases between them. The germline gives CDR1 MNHEY, CDR2 SVGAGI. CDR3 length: 13 residues. CDR3 nucleotide sequence: TGTGCCAGCAGTTACATGAGGACAGATACGCAGTATTTT. This translates into CASSYMRTDTQYF.

This chain uses TRBV7-8 with TRBJ1-4; TRBD1 agrees at 8 bases. The CDR3 covers 15 residues. CDR1 and CDR2 (germline): SGHVS, FQNEAQ. The trim removed 2 bases at V and 7 bases at J, leaving 6 bases unmatched. CDR3 region: CASSLMGRGREKLFF. As DNA, the CDR3 is TGTGCCAGCAGCTTAATGGGCAGGGGGCGTGAAAAACTGTTTTTT.

The rearrangement links TRBV6-4 to TRBJ2-2, with D perhaps matching TRBD1 (7 bases). Trimming took 9 bases from V and 7 from J, leaving 18 bases between them. The CDR3 is made up of 14 amino acids. Germline CDR1 is MRHNA and CDR2 is SNTAGT. This CDR3 reads CARQARGAGGELFF. CDR3 DNA: TGTGCCAGACAAGCCAGGGGGGCAGGCGGGGAGCTGTTTTTT.

The chain couples TRBV5-1 to TRBJ2-2; 8 bases map to TRBD1. With 4 bases clipped from V and 2 bases from J, the junction kept 4 bases outside the gene matches. In germline, CDR1 is SGHRS, CDR2 YFSETQ. The CDR3 has 15 residues. Here the CDR3 reads CASSAGGFNTGELFF. In nucleotides, the CDR3 is TGCGCCAGCAGCGCAGGGGGCTTCAACACCGGGGAGCTGTTTTTT.

This clone came up a few times. The V call is TRBV6-5, the J call TRBJ1-5, with D perhaps TRBD1 (6 bases). This CDR3 has 13 amino acids. The germline V gene has CDR1 MNHEY and CDR2 SVGAGI. V lost 8 bases to trimming and J lost 1 base, with 9 bases between them. The CDR3 DNA reads TGTGCCAGCCGCGGACAGAGCAATCAGCCCCAGCATTTT. Translation gives CASRGQSNQPQHF.

This clone was detected only a few times. The genes are TRBV28 and TRBJ1-2, with D unclear. Germline values: CDR1 MDHEN, CDR2 SYDVKM. The CDR3 runs to 13 residues. V shed 6 bases and J shed 4 bases, with 12 bases lying between them. CDR3 DNA: TGTGCCAGCAGGGACTCCCGCGGCTATGGCTACACCTTC. Encoded protein: CASRDSRGYGYTF.

This chain connects TRBV9 to TRBJ2-3; D perhaps matches TRBD1 (6 bases). Germline V gives CDR1 SGDLS, CDR2 YYNGEE. V dropped 0 bases and J dropped 6 bases, with 11 bases sitting between them. The CDR3 sequence is 14 residues long. CDR3 sequence (DNA): TGTGCCAGCAGCGTAGACAGGGCTTCGGATACGCAGTATTTT. It is translated as CASSVDRASDTQYF.

The chain is built from TRBV7-2 and TRBJ2-1, with D perhaps TRBD1 (6 bases). Trimming removed 4 bases from V and 4 bases from J, with 8 bases in between. The CDR3 consists of 13 residues. Germline V lookup: CDR1 SGHTA, CDR2 FQGNSA. CDR3 sequence reads: CASSSDSYNEQFF. The CDR3 nucleotides read TGTGCCAGCAGCTCGGACAGTTACAATGAGCAGTTCTTC.

This clone showed up just a few times. This chain links TRBV7-6 with TRBJ2-2, with 7 bases that match TRBD1. The CDR3 covers 14 residues. V shed 1 base, J shed 6 bases, and the junction held 2 bases outside the gene matches. Germline V gene data show CDR1 as SGHVS and CDR2 as FNYEAQ. CDR3 residues: CASSLDRGAGELFF. The CDR3 coding sequence is TGTGCCAGCAGCTTAGACAGGGGAGCCGGGGAGCTGTTTTTT.

This clone was observed a handful of times. This chain uses TRBV7-2 with TRBJ1-2, with TRBD1 matching over 7 bases. CDR1 and CDR2 from the germline V gene are SGHTA and FQGNSA. The V and J ends lost 5 bases and 2 bases, in that order; junction bases with no gene match: 5. The length of the CDR3 is 14 residues. CDR3 in amino acids: CASSAGTDNYGYTF. The CDR3 region has the DNA TGTGCCAGCAGCGCCGGGACAGACAACTATGGCTACACCTTC.

There are a few counts of this clone. The rearrangement joins TRBV6-6 to TRBJ1-5; D is uncertain. CDR3 length equals 12 residues. The ends were cut back, 7 bases at V and 6 bases at J, with 10 bases in the middle. The germline gives CDR1 MNHNY, CDR2 SVGAGI (reference sequence). The CDR3 bases are TGTGCCAGCACCTCAGACATTCAGCCCCAGCATTTT. Translated, it gives CASTSDIQPQHF.

The CDR3, as DNA: TGTGCCAGCTCACCAACGGCGGGCTATCAAGAGACCCAGTACTTC. Encoded protein: CASSPTAGYQETQYF. V usage is TRBV18 and J usage is TRBJ2-5, with D perhaps TRBD2 (5 bases). V was cut by 2 bases and J by 2 bases, with 12 bases left in between. Germline assignment: CDR1 KGHSH and CDR2 LQKENI. This CDR3 is 15 amino acids long. Supplemented by reference TRBV18 and TRBJ2-5, the full variable domain reads NAGVMQNPRHLVRRRGQEARLRCSPMKGHSHVYWYRQLPEEGLKFMVYLQKENIIDESGMPKERFSAEFPKEGPSILRIQQVVRGDSAAYFCASSPTAGYQETQYFGPGTRLLVL.

This chain joins TRBV18 and TRBJ1-1, with 11 bases aligning to TRBD1. V trimming: 3 bases; J trimming: 5 bases; junction bases outside the gene matches: 8. The CDR3 runs 16 residues. Germline CDR1 and CDR2: KGHSH and LQKENI. The CDR3 coding sequence is TGTGCCAGCTCACCGGACAGGGGGCGGGTAGAGACTGAAGCTTTCTTT. This gives the protein CASSPDRGRVETEAFF.

The V gene is TRBV5-4, the J gene TRBJ1-2; TRBD1 agrees at 9 bases. Germline V CDR1 and CDR2: SGHNT, YYREEE (reference sequence). J gave up 6 bases and V 5 bases, and 5 bases lay outside the gene matches. The CDR3 is 13 residues long. In nucleotides, the CDR3 is TGTGCCAGCAGAGGACAGGGGTTCGATGGCTACACCTTC. This sequence encodes CASRGQGFDGYTF.

This clone occurred a few times. V usage is TRBV5-6 and J usage is TRBJ2-3; TRBD2 matches at 11 bases. The CDR3 runs to 16 residues. The ends lost 2 bases at V and 0 bases at J; junction bases unmatched: 2. Germline CDR1 SGHDT, CDR2 YYEEEE. In DNA, the CDR3 is TGTGCCAGCAGCTTACTAGCGGGGGATAGCACAGATACGCAGTATTTT. Translated, it gives CASSLLAGDSTDTQYF.

This chain links TRBV19 with TRBJ2-5, with TRBD1 identical over 7 bases. The V gene end was trimmed by 5 bases and the J gene end by 7 bases; junction bases not matched to a gene: 7. Germline CDR1 reads LNHDA; CDR2 reads SQIVND (reference sequence). This CDR3 is 13 amino acids long. In DNA form, the CDR3 reads TGTGCCAGTAGTGTCGGGACAGTAGGGACCCAGTACTTC. It encodes CASSVGTVGTQYF.